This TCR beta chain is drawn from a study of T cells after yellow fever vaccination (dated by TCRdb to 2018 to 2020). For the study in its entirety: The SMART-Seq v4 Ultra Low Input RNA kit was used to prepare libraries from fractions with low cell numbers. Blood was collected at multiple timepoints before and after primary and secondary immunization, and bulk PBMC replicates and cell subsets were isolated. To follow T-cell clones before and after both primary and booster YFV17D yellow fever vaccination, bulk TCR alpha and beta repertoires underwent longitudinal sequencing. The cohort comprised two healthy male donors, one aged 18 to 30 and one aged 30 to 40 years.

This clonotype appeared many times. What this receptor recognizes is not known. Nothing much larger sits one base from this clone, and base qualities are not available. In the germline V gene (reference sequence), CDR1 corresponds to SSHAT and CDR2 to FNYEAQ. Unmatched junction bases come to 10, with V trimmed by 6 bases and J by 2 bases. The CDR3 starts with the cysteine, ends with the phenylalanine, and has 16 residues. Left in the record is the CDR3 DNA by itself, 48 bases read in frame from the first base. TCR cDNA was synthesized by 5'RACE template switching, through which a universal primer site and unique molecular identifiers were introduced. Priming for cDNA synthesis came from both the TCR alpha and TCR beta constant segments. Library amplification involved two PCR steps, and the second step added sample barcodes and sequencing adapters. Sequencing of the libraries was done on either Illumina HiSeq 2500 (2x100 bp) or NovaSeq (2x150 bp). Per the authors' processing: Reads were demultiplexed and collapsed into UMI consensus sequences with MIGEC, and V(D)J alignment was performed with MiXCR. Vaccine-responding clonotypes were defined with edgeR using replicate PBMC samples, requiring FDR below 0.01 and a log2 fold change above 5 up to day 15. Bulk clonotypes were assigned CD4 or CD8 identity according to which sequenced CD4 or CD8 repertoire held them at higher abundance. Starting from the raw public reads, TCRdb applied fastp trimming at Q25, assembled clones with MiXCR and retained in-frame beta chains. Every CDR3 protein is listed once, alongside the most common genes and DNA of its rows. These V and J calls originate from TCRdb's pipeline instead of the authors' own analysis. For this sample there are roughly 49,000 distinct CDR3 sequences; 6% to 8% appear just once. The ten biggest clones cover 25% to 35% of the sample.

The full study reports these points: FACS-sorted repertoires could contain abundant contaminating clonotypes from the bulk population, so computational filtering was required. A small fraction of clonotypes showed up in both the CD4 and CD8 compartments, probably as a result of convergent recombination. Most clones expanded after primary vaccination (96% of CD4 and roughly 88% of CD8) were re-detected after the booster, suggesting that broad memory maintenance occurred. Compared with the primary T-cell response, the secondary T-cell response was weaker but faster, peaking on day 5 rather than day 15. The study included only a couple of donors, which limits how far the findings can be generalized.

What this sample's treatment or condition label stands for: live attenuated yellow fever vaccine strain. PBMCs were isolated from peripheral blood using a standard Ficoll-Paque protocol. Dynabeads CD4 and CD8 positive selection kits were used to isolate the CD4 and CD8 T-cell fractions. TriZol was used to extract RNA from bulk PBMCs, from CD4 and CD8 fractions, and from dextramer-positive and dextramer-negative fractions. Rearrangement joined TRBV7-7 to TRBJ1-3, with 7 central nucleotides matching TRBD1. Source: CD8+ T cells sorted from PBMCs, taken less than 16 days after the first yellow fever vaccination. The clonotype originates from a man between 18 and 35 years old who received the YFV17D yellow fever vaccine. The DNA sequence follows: TGTGCCAGCAGTCCCAGCCTACAGGGGACTGGAAACACCATATATTTT. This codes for CASSPSLQGTGNTIYF.